A single T cell receptor (beta chain) is shown here with its context. Its antigen has not been determined. An end of the junction does not agree with germline; a read error may underlie this. The library was made by the immunoSEQ multiplex PCR assay. To provide template for TCR sequencing, every sample had RNA extracted and reverse transcribed into cDNA. First-strand cDNA was synthesized using SuperScript III with a 2:1 mix of oligo-dT and random hexamers. A synthetic immune receptor repertoire was used to gauge amplification bias, and whatever bias remained was removed computationally. On the authors' methods: Raw reads were preprocessed to remove errors, and CDR3 was defined according to IMGT conventions as the region from the conserved cysteine to phenylalanine. Clonality was calculated as 1 minus Shannon entropy normalized by log2 of the number of productive unique TCRs. Whether scalp clones were CD4 or CD8 was inferred by matching scalp TCRbeta sequences against CD4 and CD8 repertoires sorted from blood. Imported from immuneACCESS, the table was reduced by TCRdb to in-frame sequences with V and J called. These copies leave out some clones; in studies compared against another copy, an unresolved V gene accounts for under half, and the cause of the remainder is not known. The V and J calls and clone size are taken from that table; D and trimming were inferred from the DNA. Here the sample has about 270,000 clones; about three fifths occur a single time. The ten largest clones capture around 0.84% of the sample.

The germline V gene provides CDR1 LGHNA and CDR2 YSLEER. Including cysteine and phenylalanine, the CDR3 has 15 amino acids. CDR3 DNA only is kept here, 45 bases in frame from base 1. The source of the sample is a study of CD8+ T cells in alopecia areata (dated by TCRdb to 2016 to 2019). At the level of the whole study: The treated patients, all with moderate-to-severe alopecia areata, were enrolled in an open-label pilot trial of oral tofacitinib given at 5 to 10 mg twice daily. Tofacitinib was given for 6 to 18 months, followed by 6 months of follow-up off drug to assess delayed response and recurrence. The SALT score, which quantifies the percentage of affected scalp surface area, was used to measure disease severity in treated patients. To study T cell clonal expansion in alopecia areata, the researchers applied high-throughput TCRbeta sequencing to both the C3H/HeJ mouse model and human patients. Human TCRbeta sequencing covered scalp tissue and sorted CD4+ and CD8+ peripheral blood T cells from patchy and totalis/universalis alopecia areata patients and healthy controls. Tofacitinib-treated patients had biopsies at baseline and at 4 and 24 weeks of treatment, with a later scalp biopsy in several patients. Clonality in the scalp was compared among normal scalp (n=4), patchy alopecia areata scalp (n=8), and alopecia totalis/universalis scalp (n=8). The RNA source kit depended on sample type: the PAXgene miRNA kit for fixed scalp, the miRNeasy kit for PBMCs, and the RNeasy kit for mouse skin. TCRbeta CDR3 regions were amplified by immunoSEQ multiplex PCR with 35 Vbeta forward and 13 Jbeta reverse primers. What the work shows at the level of the full study, not this receptor alone: Because the treated cohort was small and had only one nonresponder, larger studies are needed to examine links between baseline CD8+ expansion and response. Lesional scalp, especially in alopecia totalis/universalis, showed higher clonality and more expanded CD8+ clones than normal scalp, suggesting antigenic drive. Tofacitinib significantly lowered scalp clonality and the number of expanded CD8+ clones among the top 100 scalp clones. Compared with mice, TCR sequences shared between patients were less clear, possibly partly because of HLA diversity across the patient population. Scalp TCR repertoire analysis is complicated because resident alphabeta T cells in normal human skin are also sequenced, whereas mouse skin is dominated by gammadelta T cells. During tofacitinib treatment, many expanded lesional clones stuck around in both scalp and blood, and this persistence may partly explain why relapse happens after treatment is stopped.

Sample treatment or condition, as interpreted from the label and publication: oral pan-JAK inhibitor, 5-10 mg twice daily. From alopecia areata patients, peripheral blood was collected along with lesional scalp punch biopsies. PBMCs were isolated by density centrifugation and stained for CD3, CD4 and CD8, after which CD4+ and CD8+ T cells were sorted on a FACSAria. This TCR was sampled from a human donor with alopecia areata. The sequence joins TRBV4-3 to TRBJ2-7; the D call is possibly TRBD1 or TRBD2, each sharing 6 bases. The sample was CD4+ T cells sorted from blood, taken at week 52, from a patient treated with tofacitinib. Here is the DNA: TGCACCAGCAGCCTGGCTTGGGGGGCGCACTACGAGCAGTACTTC. Its amino acids are CTSSLAWGAHYEQYF.